This T cell receptor (beta chain) is drawn from a study of cytomegalovirus exposure and HLA in healthy donors. Germline V CDR1 and CDR2: SNHLY, FYNNEI. This CDR3 spans 15 amino acids. V shed 6 bases, J shed 4 bases, and the junction held 4 bases outside the gene matches. It was with 60 Vbeta and 13 Jbeta primers that the PCR ran. Some clones are missing from TCRdb's copy, which holds only in-frame ones; the method was immunoSEQ multiplex PCR. The sample holds 150,000 or so clones, about 80% seen once. The TCR sequence derives from a woman aged 45-60 years in good health and CMV-seropositive. The gene calls are TRBV2 and TRBJ2-1, with 12 bases lining up with TRBD2. Material: PBMCs. As DNA, the CDR3 is TGTGCCAGCAGGGGCGGACTAGCGGGGTACAATGAGCAGTTCTTC. It codes for CASRGGLAGYNEQFF.